The 15 T cell receptor beta chains below were found in one sample sequenced in a study of OX40 agonist ivuxolimab in advanced cancers. Sequenced by immunoSEQ multiplex PCR; TCRdb stores in-frame clones only, minus some. The sample includes about 78,000 clones, under 90% of them seen just once. The input for sequencing was CD4+ or CD8+ T cells sorted from blood, taken in a trial of the OX40 agonist ivuxolimab. The receptors derive from an adult with an advanced solid tumor such as melanoma, head and neck, liver or kidney cancer.

The CDR3 protein is CAVRAGPYGYTF. CDR3 bases: TGTGCCGTCAGGGCAGGCCCCTATGGCTACACCTTC. The chain couples TRBV15 to TRBJ1-2, with a tentative D call TRBD1 (5 bases). Germline V gene sequence: CDR1 LNHNV, CDR2 YYDKDF (reference sequence). V shed 11 bases and J shed 4 bases, with 14 bases lying between them. The CDR3 extends over 12 amino acids.

This sequence joins TRBV30 and TRBJ1-1; tentative D call: TRBD1 (6 bases). The CDR3 totals 14 residues. Germline V gene lookup returns CDR1 GTSNPN and CDR2 SVGIG (reference sequence). The germline V and J ends were trimmed by 1 base and 4 bases, with 13 bases remaining between them. In nucleotides, the CDR3 is TGTGCCTGGAGTGCACATAGGGGGGGCACTGAAGCTTTCTTT. The encoded protein is CAWSAHRGGTEAFF.

The chain has TRBV21-1 and TRBJ1-1. TRBV21-1 constitutes a pseudogene. CDR3 length equals 12 residues. The CDR3 bases are TGTGCCAGCTCGGCGGATAGTACTGAAGCTTTCTTT. The encoded protein is CASSADSTEAFF.

The V and J genes are TRBV7-2 and TRBJ2-3, with a possible D match to TRBD2 (5 bases). CDR3 size: 12 residues. Between the trimmed V and J ends, which lost 7 bases and 10 bases, there was a span of 15 bases. Germline V lookup: CDR1 SGHTA, CDR2 FQGNSA. Here the CDR3 reads CASNSEGPSQYF. DNA of the CDR3: TGTGCCAGCAACTCAGAGGGTCCTTCGCAGTATTTT. Full variable domain (rest looked up from reference TRBV7-2 and TRBJ2-3): GAGVSQSPSNKVTEKGKDVELRCDPISGHTALYWYRQSLGQGLEFLIYFQGNSAPDKSGLPSDRFSAERTGGSVSTLTIQRTQQEDSAVYLCASNSEGPSQYFGPGTRLTVL.

This rearrangement joins TRBV4-1 to TRBJ2-3, with TRBD1 matching over 8 bases. V shed 0 bases and J 3 bases; nucleotides not matched to a gene: 11. The CDR3 extends over 18 amino acids. From germline, CDR1 is MGHRA and CDR2 YSYEKL. The CDR3 coding sequence is TGCGCCAGCAGCCAAGATCGGAGGCGGACAGGGAGGACAGATACGCAGTATTTT. It yields the protein CASSQDRRRTGRTDTQYF.

This chain links TRBV2 with TRBJ1-5; unclear D gene. The V gene's germline CDR1 is SNHLY and CDR2 FYNNEI. V was trimmed by 7 bases and J by 1 base, leaving 8 bases between them. The CDR3 sequence is 13 residues long. The CDR3, as DNA: TGTGCCAGCATGTCAATCAGCAATCAGCCCCAGCATTTT. Amino acids: CASMSISNQPQHF.

The genes are TRBV27 and TRBJ1-5; the D is unclear. CDR1 MNHEY and CDR2 SMNVEV come from the germline V gene (reference sequence). Trimming shortened V by 6 bases and J by 0 bases, and 12 bases separated the two germline ends. There are 15 residues in the CDR3. The CDR3 DNA is TGTGCCAGCAGAGCCGGGATAATTAGCAATCAGCCCCAGCATTTT. It specifies CASRAGIISNQPQHF.

This chain links TRBV5-1 with TRBJ1-1; D gene unclear. CDR1 is SGHRS and CDR2 is YFSETQ in the germline V gene. The length of the CDR3 is 14 residues. V lost 4 bases and J 6 bases, leaving 16 bases between the germline ends. CDR3 coding DNA: TGCGCCAGCAGCGAAACAGCCGGGCTACCTGAAGCTTTCTTT. Translating it yields CASSETAGLPEAFF.

This clone was counted between two and nine times. The chain is built from TRBV9 and TRBJ2-7; D is possibly TRBD2 (6 bases). V was shortened by 0 bases and J by 2 bases, with 12 bases between the two germline ends. Germline V gene data show CDR1 as SGDLS and CDR2 as YYNGEE. The CDR3 spans 15 residues. CDR3 region: CASSVGGTQTYEQYF. The CDR3, as DNA: TGTGCCAGCAGCGTAGGTGGGACTCAGACCTACGAGCAGTACTTC.

The chain links TRBV7-6 to TRBJ1-4; D call uncertain. From germline, CDR1 is SGHVS and CDR2 FNYEAQ. V lost 1 base and J 7 bases, leaving 16 bases between the germline ends. The CDR3 extends over 16 amino acids. For the CDR3, the DNA is TGTGCCAGCAGCTTAGAAGGGAATGACCTCGGTGAAAAACTGTTTTTT. The encoded protein is CASSLEGNDLGEKLFF.

The chain uses TRBV29-1 and TRBJ1-5, with 7 bases that match TRBD1. The V gene's germline CDR1 is SQVTM and CDR2 ANQGSEA. The CDR3 runs to 12 residues. J was trimmed by 4 bases and V by 6 bases; bases with no gene match: 3. CDR3 nucleotide sequence: TGCAGCGTGGGACAGCTTAATCAGCCCCAGCATTTT. Its translation: CSVGQLNQPQHF.

The chain joins TRBV19 to TRBJ2-1, with 8 bases aligning to TRBD1. The CDR3 sequence is 18 residues long. CDR1 and CDR2 from the germline V gene are LNHDA and SQIVND (reference sequence). J was trimmed by 4 bases and V by 5 bases; bases with no gene match: 16. The CDR3 nucleotides are TGTGCCAGTAGTCTTAGGACAGGGACTGGGATAGGGTACAATGAGCAGTTCTTC. Protein: CASSLRTGTGIGYNEQFF.

The chain links TRBV14 to TRBJ2-1; 12 bases line up with TRBD2. Unmatched junction bases numbered 6, after V lost 4 bases and J lost 5 bases. The V gene's germline CDR1 is SGHDN and CDR2 FVKESK. This CDR3 contains 16 residues. The CDR3 DNA reads TGTGCCAGCAGCCGAATTAGACTAGCGGGGGACAATGAGCAGTTCTTC. This encodes CASSRIRLAGDNEQFF.

The J gene is TRBJ1-2, the V gene TRBV5-1; no reliable D call. Trimming cost V 4 bases and J 6 bases, with 7 bases left between them. Looked up from germline, CDR1 is SGHRS and CDR2 is YFSETQ. The CDR3 has 11 residues. This chain's CDR3 is CASSSLDGYTF. The CDR3 region has the DNA TGCGCCAGCAGCAGTTTGGATGGCTACACCTTC.

The chain combines TRBV18 with TRBJ2-5, with TRBD1 as a possible D gene (6 bases). The CDR3 is made up of 16 amino acids. The V end was cut by 3 bases, the J end by 2 bases, with 16 bases between. Looked up from germline, CDR1 is KGHSH and CDR2 is LQKENI. The CDR3 loop is CASSPLTGTGQETQYF. The CDR3, as DNA: TGTGCCAGCTCACCCCTCACAGGGACGGGACAAGAGACCCAGTACTTC.